This paragraph reports one T cell receptor (beta chain). Study processing details: Scientists estimated how many nucleated cells there were by amplifying reference gene primers. Assay used: immunoSEQ multiplex PCR; TCRdb lists only in-frame clones, some missing. Clone size and V and J calls were adopted from that table, with D and trimming inferred from the DNA. The table includes about 120,000 clones, roughly nine tenths detected once. The entry originates in a study of blood T cell repertoires in COVID-19. Looking at the study overall: The origin of the acute and convalescent COVID-19 samples was the United States, Italy and Spain. Sources were T cells, B-cell-depleted T cells, or PBMCs; the material itself was cDNA or gDNA.

This CDR3 spans 18 amino acids. From germline, CDR1 is LGHDT and CDR2 YNNKEL (reference sequence). The J segment lost 0 bases and the V segment lost 0 bases, leaving 3 bases of the junction unmatched. V and J are TRBV3-1 (or the pseudogene TRBV3-2) and TRBJ1-6, with 9 bases identical to TRBD1. The sequenced material came from peripheral blood. The clonotype originates from a human donor with active COVID-19. The donor label of this sample is uncertain. The CDR3 loop reads CASSQEDRGCSYNSPLHF. CDR3 coding DNA: TGTGCCAGCAGCCAAGAGGACAGGGGTTGCTCCTATAATTCACCCCTCCACTTT.